This entry is about one T cell receptor beta chain. As yet, its antigen is unknown. This entry comes from a study of OX40 agonist ivuxolimab in advanced cancers. At the level of the study: The diagnoses of dose-escalation patients were hepatocellular carcinoma, melanoma, renal cell or head and neck cancer. A history of anti-PD-1, anti-PD-L1 or anti-CTLA-4 therapy was acceptable, and more than 30% had some.

Regarding the study as a whole: The mean number of expanded clones was higher in CD8+ T cells than in CD4+.

This CDR3 has 11 amino acids. Between the trimmed V and J ends, which lost 8 bases and 10 bases, there was a span of 13 bases. CDR1 is WNHNN, CDR2 SYGVQD, per germline (reference sequence). Assay used: immunoSEQ multiplex PCR; TCRdb lists only in-frame clones, some missing. The table includes 65,000 to 95,000 clones, about nine tenths detected once. This sample comprised CD4+ or CD8+ T cells sorted from blood, obtained in a trial of the OX40 agonist ivuxolimab. This TCR was recovered from an adult with an advanced solid tumor such as melanoma, head and neck, liver or kidney cancer. The chain combines TRBV10-1 with TRBJ2-3; tentatively, D is TRBD2 (5 bases). For the CDR3, the DNA is TGCGCCAGCCCCGAACCGCGGGCGCAGTATTTT. Translating it yields CASPEPRAQYF.